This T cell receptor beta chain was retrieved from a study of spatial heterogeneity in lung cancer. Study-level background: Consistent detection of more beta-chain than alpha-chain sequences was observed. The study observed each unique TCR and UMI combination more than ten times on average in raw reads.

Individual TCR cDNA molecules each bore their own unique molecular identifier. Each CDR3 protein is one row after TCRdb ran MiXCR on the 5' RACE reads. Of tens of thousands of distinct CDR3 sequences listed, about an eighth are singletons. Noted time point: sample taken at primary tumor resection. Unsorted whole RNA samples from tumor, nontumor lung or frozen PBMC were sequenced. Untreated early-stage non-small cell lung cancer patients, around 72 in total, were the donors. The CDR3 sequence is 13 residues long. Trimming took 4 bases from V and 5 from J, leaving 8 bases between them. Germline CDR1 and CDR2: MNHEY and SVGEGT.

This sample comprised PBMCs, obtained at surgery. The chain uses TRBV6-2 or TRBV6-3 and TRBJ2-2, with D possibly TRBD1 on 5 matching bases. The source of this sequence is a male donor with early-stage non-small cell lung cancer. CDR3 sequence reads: CASSFQGTGELFF. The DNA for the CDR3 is TGTGCCAGCAGTTTCCAGGGTACCGGGGAGCTGTTTTTT.